The sequence of this TCR beta chain was determined in a study of T cells in Graves' hyperthyroidism and ophthalmopathy. Broader study findings: Researchers report that a 13 V-J model separated ophthalmopathy from stable hyperthyroidism.

CDR1 DFQATT and CDR2 SNEGSKA come from the germline V gene (reference sequence). The CDR3 contains 12 residues when both ends are counted. Regarding this clonotype: The antigen is not known. It is unclear where the CDR3 begins or ends on the DNA, so no DNA is shown, and the CDR3 is as TCRdb lists it.

Regions amplified from RNA transcripts were the TCR beta CDR3 regions. A set of HTBI primers served as the primers for a first-round RT-PCR of the TCR CDR3. Each CDR3 protein gets one entry after TCRdb re-called the multiplex PCR reads with MiXCR. Altogether 480,000 or so distinct CDR3 sequences are present, over 45% being singletons, with the ten largest covering about two fifths. The sample was peripheral blood or thyroid tissue (not recorded which). This clonotype was sampled from an adult woman with Graves' disease, either hyperthyroidism or ophthalmopathy (not recorded which). The V call is TRBV20-1, the J call TRBJ2-2. The CDR3 sequence is CSARDWRGSCFF.